This T cell receptor beta chain is drawn from a study of blood T cell repertoires in COVID-19. Methods used by the authors: The assay estimated nucleated cells by amplifying reference gene primers. Produced via immunoSEQ multiplex PCR; TCRdb's table is partial and in-frame only. V and J calls and clone size are as listed in that table; D and trimming were resolved from the DNA. The sample has roughly 160,000 clones, about 87% seen once. CDR1 SGHTA and CDR2 FQGNSA come from the germline V gene. The CDR3 is 14 residues long. J gave up 5 bases and V 5 bases, and 7 bases lay outside the gene matches. The origin of this receptor is an elderly woman with COVID-19, enrolled during active disease. V usage is TRBV7-2 and J usage is TRBJ2-7; 9 bases fit TRBD1. Sequencing was carried out using peripheral blood. The CDR3 loop is CASSSRDRVNEQYF. CDR3 nucleotide sequence: TGTGCCAGCAGCAGCCGGGACAGGGTCAACGAGCAGTACTTC.